What follows describes a single T cell receptor (beta chain). It has no known antigen specificity. The sample holds no much larger clone one base away, and base qualities are not on file. TCR beta CDR3 regions were sequenced from DNA using the immunoSEQ Assay. Processing in the source paper ran as follows. T cell density was computed as TCR beta template counts normalized to usable DNA estimated by amplifying housekeeping genes. The preseqR package was used to estimate richness by extrapolating to 400,000 templates for PBMC samples and to 120,000 templates for tissue samples. Clonality was calculated as one minus Pielou's evenness. To identify tissue-enriched TCRs, differential abundance testing was run on productive amino-acid clonotypes with a minimum total count of 5 and an alpha of 0.1. The Jaccard Index and the Morisita Overlap Index were used to measure repertoire overlap between compartments. GLIPH grouped TCR beta CDR3s together with public tetramer-defined viral CDR3s, and a viral motif had to include at least three viral sequences and show V-gene enrichment. TCRdb limited this immuneACCESS table to in-frame rearrangements with V and J called. A share of clones is missing; checked studies link under half to unresolved V genes, and the rest is unexplained. For V, J and clone size, that table is used; D and trimming come from the DNA. This sample is represented by roughly 48,000 clones; 80% of them were singletons. 4.5% to 5.5% of the sample is held by the ten biggest clonotypes.

The germline ends are 14 bases apart after V is trimmed by 5 bases and J by 6 bases. From the cysteine up to the phenylalanine, the CDR3 has a length of 13 residues. The DNA shown is the 39-base CDR3, in frame from base 1. From the germline V gene (reference sequence), CDR1 is GTSNPN and CDR2 is SVGIG. This specimen belongs to a study of T cells in localized non-small cell lung cancer (TCRdb year 2020). For the study in its entirety: Comparing tumors with uninvolved tumor-adjacent lungs, the study looked at the T cell repertoires of fewer than 250 patients with early-stage NSCLC. All 240 or so NSCLC patients in the cohort were treatment-naive and had localized lung tumors that were resected. Of the NSCLC patients, fewer than 150 were male and 107 were female, and the mean age was about 69 years.

At diagnosis, tumor, uninvolved tumor-adjacent lung and peripheral blood were collected and then preserved as a mix of FFPE and fresh-frozen material. For TCR repertoire profiling, blood samples were analyzed in the form of peripheral blood mononuclear cells. What the work shows at the level of the full study, not this receptor alone: A median of 57 of the top 100 tumor clones were detected in paired uninvolved adjacent lung, and 25 to 35 of these tumor clones were also found among the top 100 clones of the paired uninvolved adjacent lung. Because multi-region tumor sequencing was not performed, intratumor heterogeneity could not be ruled out. Since the design was exploratory, TCR variables were selected using unadjusted p-values with no false-discovery rate correction. Higher T cell density in blood was associated with longer overall survival, whereas higher clonality in adjacent lung was associated with shorter survival. The highest T cell clonality was observed in uninvolved tumor-adjacent lung, where clonality exceeded that of tumor, suggesting that antigenic responses were more focused in uninvolved tumor-adjacent lung.

The origin of this receptor is a woman aged 35 to 70 with stage II lung adenocarcinoma. The sequence links TRBV30 to TRBJ2-4; the D segment could be TRBD1, given 7 matching bases. The material was PBMCs, obtained before any cancer treatment. The CDR3 reads CAWVGGDRNIQYF. The DNA is as follows: TGTGCCTGGGTCGGAGGGGACAGAAACATTCAGTACTTC. Where the CDR3 stops, the reference TRBV30 and TRBJ2-4 genes take over; the full variable domain is SQTIHQWPATLVQPVGSPLSLECTVEGTSNPNLYWYRQAAGRGLQLLFYSVGIGQISSEVPQNLSASRPQDRQFILSSKKLLLSDSGFYLCAWVGGDRNIQYFGAGTRLSVL.